This T cell receptor (beta chain) was recovered during a study of T cell responses to AZD1222 COVID-19 vaccine. Concerning this clone: The antigen is not known.

Some clones are missing from TCRdb's copy, which holds only in-frame ones; the method was immunoSEQ multiplex PCR. This table holds 69,000 or so clones, around nine tenths found once. Study results and limitations: Spike-specific TCR breadth and depth rose after two AZD1222 doses.

The CDR3 totals 15 residues. Germline V lookup: CDR1 MNHEY, CDR2 SVGAGI. V lost 7 bases and J 7 bases, leaving 20 bases between the germline ends. This clonotype was sampled from an adult who received the MenACWY meningococcal vaccine as a control. The chain joins TRBV6-5 to TRBJ2-4; D is perhaps TRBD2 (6 bases). Sequencing used peripheral blood, obtained 28 days after the second dose of the MenACWY control vaccine. CDR3 region: CASTSGLTRENIQYF. Written as DNA, the CDR3 is TGTGCCAGCACCTCGGGACTTACTCGTGAGAACATTCAGTACTTC.